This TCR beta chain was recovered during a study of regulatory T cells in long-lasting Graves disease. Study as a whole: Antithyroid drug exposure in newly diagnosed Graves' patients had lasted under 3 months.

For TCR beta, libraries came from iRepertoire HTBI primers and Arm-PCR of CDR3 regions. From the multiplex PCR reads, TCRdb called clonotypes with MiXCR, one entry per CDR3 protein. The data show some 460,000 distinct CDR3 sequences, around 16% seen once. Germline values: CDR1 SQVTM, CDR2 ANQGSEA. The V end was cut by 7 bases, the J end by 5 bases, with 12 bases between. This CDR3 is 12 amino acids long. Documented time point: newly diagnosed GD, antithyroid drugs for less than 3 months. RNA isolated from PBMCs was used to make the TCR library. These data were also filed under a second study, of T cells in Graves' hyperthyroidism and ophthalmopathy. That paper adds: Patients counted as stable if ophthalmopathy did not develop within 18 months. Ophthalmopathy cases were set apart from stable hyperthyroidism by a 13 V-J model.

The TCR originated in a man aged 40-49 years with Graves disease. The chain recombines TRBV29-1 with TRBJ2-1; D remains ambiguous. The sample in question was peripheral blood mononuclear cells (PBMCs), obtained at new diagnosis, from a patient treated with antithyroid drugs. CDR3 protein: CSARRNHNEQFF. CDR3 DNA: TGCAGCGCACGTCGGAACCACAATGAGCAGTTCTTC.